This T cell receptor beta chain came from a study of regulatory T cells in long-lasting Graves disease. V dropped 0 bases and J dropped 0 bases, with 12 bases sitting between them. The CDR3 has 16 residues. The germline gives CDR1 DFQATT, CDR2 SNEGSKA (reference sequence). Assembly of TCR beta libraries relied on iRepertoire HTBI primers together with Arm-PCR of CDR3 regions. TCRdb re-analysed the multiplex PCR reads in MiXCR, keeping a single row per CDR3 protein. The sample has 250,000 or so distinct CDR3 sequences, 18% seen once. Time point noted: newly diagnosed GD, antithyroid drugs for less than 3 months. From RNA extracted from PBMCs, the TCR library was made. One endocrinology department in Xi'an, China, was where patients came from. Staff took approximately 9.9 milliliters of peripheral blood and put it into EDTA tubes. This clonotype was detected ten times or more. Separately, the same data were catalogued under a study of T cells in Graves' hyperthyroidism and ophthalmopathy. As that report states: Pregnant or lactating patients were excluded, as were those with uncontrolled infection or other autoimmune disease.

This TCR came from a woman under 40 with Graves disease. The chain has TRBV20-1 and TRBJ1-3; no clear D. The specimen was peripheral blood mononuclear cells (PBMCs), collected at new diagnosis, from a patient treated with antithyroid drugs. The DNA of the CDR3 is TGCAGTGCTAGAGACGCGCACGGTAGCTCTGGAAACACCATATATTTT. Translating gives CSARDAHGSSGNTIYF.